Listed below are T cell receptor beta chains from one sample, sequenced in a study of shared clonotypes between healthy human individuals. TCRdb's table, derived via immunoSEQ multiplex PCR, lists solely in-frame clones and lacks some. The sample lists nearly 1 million clones, more than 75% seen once, with approximately 1.5% in the top ten. Sequenced: memory CD4+ T cells sorted from blood. The receptors originated from a man aged 18 to 35 in good health. Both conserved end residues are part of each CDR3. The D gene is left open where the match is weak. Size tells how often a clone was seen (once, few, many) or the class of an expanded clone, and some rows leave it out.

CDR3 protein | CDR3 DNA | J gene | D gene | V gene | clone size
CASSQRTGGSEQYF | TGTGCCAGTAGTCAACGGACAGGGGGCAGCGAGCAGTACTTC | TRBJ2-7 | TRBD1 | TRBV19 | once
CASGLKGEQYF | TGTGCTAGTGGCTTAAAGGGAGAACAGTATTTT | TRBJ2-3 | . | TRBV12-5 | .
CASSLRTSGRKDTQYF | TGTGCCAGCAGCTTACGAACTAGCGGGAGAAAAGATACGCAGTATTTT | TRBJ2-3 | TRBD2 | TRBV7-8 | .
CAWSVLGYEQYF | TGTGCCTGGAGTGTCCTGGGCTACGAGCAGTACTTC | TRBJ2-7 | . | TRBV30 | .
CASSPTSGAGYTF | TGTGCCAGCAGTCCCACCAGCGGGGCGGGCTACACCTTC | TRBJ1-2 | . | TRBV27 | .
CASSWRAGQPNTEAFF | TGTGCCAGCAGCTGGAGGGCGGGACAGCCGAACACTGAAGCTTTCTTT | TRBJ1-1 | TRBD1 | TRBV9 | .
CASSLEGANTGELFF | TGTGCCAGCAGCTTGGAAGGGGCGAACACCGGGGAGCTGTTTTTT | TRBJ2-2 | . | TRBV5-4 | .
CAWIDLGTEAFF | TGTGCCTGGATCGACCTCGGCACTGAAGCTTTCTTT | TRBJ1-1 | . | TRBV30 | .
CASSQEQGARTDTQYF | TGCGCCAGCAGCCAAGAACAGGGGGCGCGGACAGATACGCAGTATTTT | TRBJ2-3 | TRBD1 | TRBV5-1 | .
CASRQQGLRNQPQHF | TGTGCCAGCAGACAACAGGGTCTCCGCAATCAGCCCCAGCATTTT | TRBJ1-5 | . | TRBV28 | once
CRARRGTEAFF | TGCAGGGCGCGGCGGGGCACTGAAGCTTTCTTT | TRBJ1-1 | . | TRBV20-1 | .
CASSPDRDRGYTF | TGCGCCAGCAGTCCTGACAGGGATAGGGGCTACACCTTC | TRBJ1-2 | TRBD1 | TRBV10-2 | few
CSVPTLGGMDYTF | TGCAGCGTTCCAACCCTGGGCGGAATGGACTACACCTTC | TRBJ1-2 | . | TRBV29-1 | .
CASSISTQETQYF | TGTGCCAGTAGTATTTCAACTCAAGAGACCCAGTACTTC | TRBJ2-5 | . | TRBV19 | .
CAWSVRDRNSPLHF | TGTGCCTGGAGTGTAAGGGATAGGAATTCACCCCTCCACTTT | TRBJ1-6 | . | TRBV30 | .
CASAPGASGNTIYF | TGTGCCAGCGCCCCGGGCGCCTCTGGAAACACCATATATTTT | TRBJ1-3 | . | TRBV28 | .
CASSQQSDGGELFF | TGTGCCAGCAGCCAACAGTCCGATGGGGGGGAGCTGTTTTTT | TRBJ2-2 | . | TRBV9 | .
CASSPPLLPEAFF | TGTGCCAGCTCACCTCCCCTTTTACCTGAAGCTTTCTTT | TRBJ1-1 | . | TRBV18 | .
CASSSTEGRSSPLHF | TGTGCCAGCAGCTCGACGGAGGGCCGAAGTTCACCCCTCCACTTT | TRBJ1-6 | . | TRBV7-9 | .
CASSTGDTIYF | TGTGCCAGCAGTACTGGGGACACCATATATTTT | TRBJ1-3 | . | TRBV28 | .
CASRKQGESKNIQYF | TGTGCCAGCAGAAAACAGGGTGAATCCAAAAACATTCAGTACTTC | TRBJ2-4 | . | TRBV2 | .
CASSPGTGTGNTIYF | TGTGCCAGCAGCCCCGGGACAGGGACTGGAAACACCATATATTTT | TRBJ1-3 | TRBD1 | TRBV5-4 | .
CASTQSFTGELFF | TGTGCCAGCACCCAGTCATTCACCGGGGAGCTGTTTTTT | TRBJ2-2 | . | TRBV6-1 | .
CASSTQGPEAFF | TGTGCCAGTAGTACGCAGGGACCTGAAGCTTTCTTT | TRBJ1-1 | . | TRBV19 | .
CASSETGAPPTNIQYF | TGTGCCAGTAGTGAGACAGGGGCGCCTCCTACGAACATTCAGTACTTC | TRBJ2-4 | TRBD1 | TRBV19 | .
CASSFRVADGYTF | TGTGCCAGCAGCTTCAGGGTAGCAGATGGCTACACCTTC | TRBJ1-2 | . | TRBV7-9 | few
CASSQDHNSPLHF | TGTGCCAGTTCTCAGGACCATAATTCACCCCTCCACTTT | TRBJ1-6 | . | TRBV9 | .
CASSVAQGISYNEQFF | TGTGCCAGCAGTGTCGCACAGGGTATTTCCTACAATGAGCAGTTCTTC | TRBJ2-1 | . | TRBV2 | .
CASSLGGVSETQYF | TGCGCCAGCAGCTTGGGGGGAGTTTCAGAGACCCAGTACTTC | TRBJ2-5 | . | TRBV5-1 | .
CASSLSTQGPYEQYF | TGTGCCAGCAGCTTAAGTACGCAGGGGCCCTACGAGCAGTACTTC | TRBJ2-7 | . | TRBV7-3 | .
CAWTPQETQYF | TGTGCCTGGACTCCCCAAGAGACCCAGTACTTC | TRBJ2-5 | . | TRBV30 | .
CASGAGPAGGEAFF | TGTGCCAGCGGGGCAGGACCCGCTGGGGGTGAAGCTTTCTTT | TRBJ1-1 | . | TRBV6-5 | .
CASSDEGALHTYEQYF | TGTGCCAGCAGTGACGAAGGGGCACTCCATACCTACGAGCAGTACTTC | TRBJ2-7 | . | TRBV6-1 | .
CASSPTGTGELFF | TGTGCCAGCAGCCCTACAGGAACCGGGGAGCTGTTTTTT | TRBJ2-2 | . | TRBV7-9 | .
CASSSIEGQETQYF | TGTGCCAGCAGTTCAATAGAGGGGCAAGAGACCCAGTACTTC | TRBJ2-5 | . | TRBV7-9 | .
CASSQKIEQANTIYF | TGTGCCAGCAGCCAAAAGATTGAACAGGCAAACACCATATATTTT | TRBJ1-3 | . | TRBV4-2 | .
CASSPLTGGETQYF | TGTGCCAGCAGCCCTCTGACTGGGGGAGAGACCCAGTACTTC | TRBJ2-5 | . | TRBV2 | .
CASSSNSIAEAFF | TGTGCCAGCAGCTCCAATAGTATCGCTGAAGCTTTCTTT | TRBJ1-1 | . | TRBV11-3 | .
CASSTRGLTYEQYF | TGTGCCAGCAGCACCCGGGGGTTAACCTACGAGCAGTACTTC | TRBJ2-7 | . | TRBV5-4 | few
CASSQEKVGGGQDTQYF | TGTGCCAGCAGCCAAGAAAAGGTCGGGGGGGGCCAAGATACGCAGTATTTT | TRBJ2-3 | TRBD2 | TRBV4-2 | .